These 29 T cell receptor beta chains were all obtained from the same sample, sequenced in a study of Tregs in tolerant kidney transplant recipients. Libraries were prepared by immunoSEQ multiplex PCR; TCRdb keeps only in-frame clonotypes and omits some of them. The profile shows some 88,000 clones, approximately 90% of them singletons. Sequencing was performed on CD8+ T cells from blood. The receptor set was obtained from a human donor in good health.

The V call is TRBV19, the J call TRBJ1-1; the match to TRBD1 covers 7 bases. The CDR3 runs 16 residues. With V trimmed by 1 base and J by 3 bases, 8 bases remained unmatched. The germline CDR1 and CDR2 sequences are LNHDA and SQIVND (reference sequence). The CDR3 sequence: CASSIVPTGRDTEAFF. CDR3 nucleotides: TGTGCCAGTAGTATAGTCCCGACAGGGCGGGACACTGAAGCTTTCTTT.

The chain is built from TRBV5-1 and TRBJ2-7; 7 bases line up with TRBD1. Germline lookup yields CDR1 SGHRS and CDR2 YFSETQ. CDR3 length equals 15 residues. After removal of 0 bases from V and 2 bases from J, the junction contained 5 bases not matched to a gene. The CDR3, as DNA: TGCGCCAGCAGCTTGGAAGGGACAGCTCCCTACGAGCAGTACTTC. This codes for CASSLEGTAPYEQYF.

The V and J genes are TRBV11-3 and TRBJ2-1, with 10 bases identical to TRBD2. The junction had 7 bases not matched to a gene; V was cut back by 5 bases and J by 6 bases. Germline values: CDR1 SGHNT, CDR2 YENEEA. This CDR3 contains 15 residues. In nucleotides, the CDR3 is TGTGCCAGCAGCGCCCGACTAGCGGGCTCCAATGAGCAGTTCTTC. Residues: CASSARLAGSNEQFF.

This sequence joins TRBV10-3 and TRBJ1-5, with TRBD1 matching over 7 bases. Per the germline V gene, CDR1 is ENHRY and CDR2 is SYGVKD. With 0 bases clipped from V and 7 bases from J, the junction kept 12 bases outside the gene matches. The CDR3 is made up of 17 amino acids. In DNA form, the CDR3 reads TGTGCCATCAGTGAGTCGGCCCTTGACAGGGTAAACCAGCCCCAGCATTTT. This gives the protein CAISESALDRVNQPQHF.

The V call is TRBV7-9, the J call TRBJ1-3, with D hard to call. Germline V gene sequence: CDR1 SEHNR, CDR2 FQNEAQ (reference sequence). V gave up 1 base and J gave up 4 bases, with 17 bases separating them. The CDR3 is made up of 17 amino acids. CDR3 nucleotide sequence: TGTGCCAGCAGCTTAGTTGGATCGGCAGATCAAGGAAACACCATATATTTT. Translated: CASSLVGSADQGNTIYF.

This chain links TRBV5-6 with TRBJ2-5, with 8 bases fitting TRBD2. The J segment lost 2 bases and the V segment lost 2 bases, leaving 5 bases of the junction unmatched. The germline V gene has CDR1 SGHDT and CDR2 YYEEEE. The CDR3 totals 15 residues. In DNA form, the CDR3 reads TGTGCCAGCAGCTTCTGGAGCGGGGGACAAGAGACCCAGTACTTC. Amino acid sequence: CASSFWSGGQETQYF.

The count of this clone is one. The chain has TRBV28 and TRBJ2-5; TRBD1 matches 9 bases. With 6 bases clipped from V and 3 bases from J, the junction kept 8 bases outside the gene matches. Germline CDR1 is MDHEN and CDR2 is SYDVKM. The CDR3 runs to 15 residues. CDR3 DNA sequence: TGTGCCAGCAGGGACGAGGGACAGGGAGAAGAGACCCAGTACTTC. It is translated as CASRDEGQGEETQYF.

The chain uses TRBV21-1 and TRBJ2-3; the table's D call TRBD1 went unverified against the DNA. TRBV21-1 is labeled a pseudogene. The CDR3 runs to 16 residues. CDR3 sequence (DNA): TGTGCCAGCAGCAAAGTCAGACAGGGTGGCACAGATACGCAGTATTTT. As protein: CASSKVRQGGTDTQYF.

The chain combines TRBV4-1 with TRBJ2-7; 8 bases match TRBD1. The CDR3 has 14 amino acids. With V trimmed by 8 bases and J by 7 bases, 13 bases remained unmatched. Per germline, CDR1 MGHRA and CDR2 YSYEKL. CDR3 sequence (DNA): TGCGCCAGCTCCGACCCGACAGGGGCTAAAGAGCAGTACTTC. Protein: CASSDPTGAKEQYF.

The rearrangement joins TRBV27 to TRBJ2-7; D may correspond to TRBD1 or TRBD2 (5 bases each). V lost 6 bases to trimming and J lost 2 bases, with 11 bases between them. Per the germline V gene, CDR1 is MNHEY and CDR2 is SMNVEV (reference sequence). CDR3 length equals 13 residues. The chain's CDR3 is CASSWGSAYEQYF. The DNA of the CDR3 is TGTGCCAGCAGCTGGGGGTCTGCCTACGAGCAGTACTTC.

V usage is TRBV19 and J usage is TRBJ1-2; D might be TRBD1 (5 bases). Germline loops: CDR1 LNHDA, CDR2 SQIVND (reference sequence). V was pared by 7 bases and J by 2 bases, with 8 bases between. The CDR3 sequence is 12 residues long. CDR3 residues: CASMQGNYGYTF. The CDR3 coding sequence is TGTGCCAGTATGCAGGGAAACTATGGCTACACCTTC.

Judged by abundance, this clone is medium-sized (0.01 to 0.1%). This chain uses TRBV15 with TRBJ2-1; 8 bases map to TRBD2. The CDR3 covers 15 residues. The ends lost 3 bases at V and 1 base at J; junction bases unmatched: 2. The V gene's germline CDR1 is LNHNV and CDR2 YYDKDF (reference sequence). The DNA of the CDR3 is TGTGCCACCAGCAGTACTAGCGGATCCTACAATGAGCAGTTCTTC. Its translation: CATSSTSGSYNEQFF. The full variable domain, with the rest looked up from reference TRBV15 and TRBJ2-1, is DAMVIQNPRYQVTQFGKPVTLSCSQTLNHNVMYWYQQKSSQAPKLLFHYYDKDFNNEADTPDNFQSRRPNTSFCFLDIRSPGLGDTAMYLCATSSTSGSYNEQFFGPGTRLTVL.

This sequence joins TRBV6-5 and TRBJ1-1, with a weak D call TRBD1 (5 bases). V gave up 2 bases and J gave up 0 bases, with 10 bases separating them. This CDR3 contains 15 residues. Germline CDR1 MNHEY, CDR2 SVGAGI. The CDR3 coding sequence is TGTGCCAGCAGTTACCAGGGTTACATGAACACTGAAGCTTTCTTT. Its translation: CASSYQGYMNTEAFF.

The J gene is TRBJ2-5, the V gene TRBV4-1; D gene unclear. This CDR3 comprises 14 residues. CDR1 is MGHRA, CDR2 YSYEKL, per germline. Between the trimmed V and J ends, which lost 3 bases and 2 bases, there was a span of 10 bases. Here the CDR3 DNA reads TGCGCCAGCAGCCAGCCCAGCGAGCAAGAGACCCAGTACTTC. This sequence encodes CASSQPSEQETQYF.

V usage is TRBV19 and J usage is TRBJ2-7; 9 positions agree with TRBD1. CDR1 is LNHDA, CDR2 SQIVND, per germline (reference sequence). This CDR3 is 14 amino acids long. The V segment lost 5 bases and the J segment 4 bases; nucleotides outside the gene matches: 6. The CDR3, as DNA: TGTGCCAGTAGTGTGGGACAGGGTCGTTACGAGCAGTACTTC. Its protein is CASSVGQGRYEQYF.

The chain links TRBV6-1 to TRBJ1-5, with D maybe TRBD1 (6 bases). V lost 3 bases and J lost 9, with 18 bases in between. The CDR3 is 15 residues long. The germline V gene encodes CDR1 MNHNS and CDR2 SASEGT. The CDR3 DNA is TGTGCCAGCAGTGAGACCGGGACACCCCACTGGCCCCAGCATTTT. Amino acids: CASSETGTPHWPQHF.

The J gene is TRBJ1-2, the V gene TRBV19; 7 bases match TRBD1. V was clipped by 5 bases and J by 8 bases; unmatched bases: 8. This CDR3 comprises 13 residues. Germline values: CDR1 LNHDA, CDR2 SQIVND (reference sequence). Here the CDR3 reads CASSQWTGLGYTF. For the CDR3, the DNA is TGTGCCAGTAGTCAATGGACAGGTTTGGGCTACACCTTC. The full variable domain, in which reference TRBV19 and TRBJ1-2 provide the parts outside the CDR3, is DGGITQSPKYLFRKEGQNVTLSCEQNLNHDAMYWYRQDPGQGLRLIYYSQIVNDFQKGDIAEGYSVSREKKESFPLTVTSAQKNPTAFYLCASSQWTGLGYTFGSGTRLTVV.

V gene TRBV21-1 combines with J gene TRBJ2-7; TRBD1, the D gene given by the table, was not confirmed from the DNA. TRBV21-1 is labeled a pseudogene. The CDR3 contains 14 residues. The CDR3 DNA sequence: TGTGCCAGCAGCAAGAGACAGGGTGGGTACGAGCAGTACTTC. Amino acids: CASSKRQGGYEQYF.

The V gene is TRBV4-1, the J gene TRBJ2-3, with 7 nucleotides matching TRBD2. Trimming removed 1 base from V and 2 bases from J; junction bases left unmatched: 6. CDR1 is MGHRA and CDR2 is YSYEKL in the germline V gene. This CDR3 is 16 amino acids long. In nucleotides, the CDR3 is TGCGCCAGCAGCCAAGGGTATCTAGCGGTCACAGATACGCAGTATTTT. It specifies CASSQGYLAVTDTQYF.

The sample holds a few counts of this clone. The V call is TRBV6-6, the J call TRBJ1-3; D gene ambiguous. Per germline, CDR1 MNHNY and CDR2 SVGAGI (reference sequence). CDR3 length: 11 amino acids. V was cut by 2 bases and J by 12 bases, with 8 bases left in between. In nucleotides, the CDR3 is TGTGCCAGCAGTTACGGGGAGGACATATATTTT. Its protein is CASSYGEDIYF.

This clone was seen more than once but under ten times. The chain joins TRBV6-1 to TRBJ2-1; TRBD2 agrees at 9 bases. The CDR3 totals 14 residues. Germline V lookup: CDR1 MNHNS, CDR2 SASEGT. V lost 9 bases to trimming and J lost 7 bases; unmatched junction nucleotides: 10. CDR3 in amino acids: CASTWASGVNEQFF. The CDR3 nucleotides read TGTGCCAGTACCTGGGCTAGCGGGGTTAATGAGCAGTTCTTC.

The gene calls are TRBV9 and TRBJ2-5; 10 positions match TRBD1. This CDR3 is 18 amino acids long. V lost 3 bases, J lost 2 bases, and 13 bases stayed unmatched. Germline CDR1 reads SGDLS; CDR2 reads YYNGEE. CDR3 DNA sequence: TGTGCCAGCAGCGATCCGGGACAGGGGACGGGGGGACAAGAGACCCAGTACTTC. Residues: CASSDPGQGTGGQETQYF.

The CDR3, as DNA: TGTGCCAGCAGCATCTGGGACACTGAAGCTTTCTTT. Amino acid sequence: CASSIWDTEAFF. This sequence joins TRBV5-6 and TRBJ1-1; D is unclear. CDR3 length: 12 amino acids. Trimming stripped 4 bases from V and 3 bases from J, with 7 bases between. CDR1 is SGHDT, CDR2 YYEEEE, per germline.

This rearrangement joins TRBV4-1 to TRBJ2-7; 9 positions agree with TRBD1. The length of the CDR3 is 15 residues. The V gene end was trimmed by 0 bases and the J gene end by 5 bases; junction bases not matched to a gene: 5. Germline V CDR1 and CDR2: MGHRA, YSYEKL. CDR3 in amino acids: CASSQDRDRVNEQYF. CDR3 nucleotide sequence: TGCGCCAGCAGCCAAGACCGGGACAGGGTAAACGAGCAGTACTTC.

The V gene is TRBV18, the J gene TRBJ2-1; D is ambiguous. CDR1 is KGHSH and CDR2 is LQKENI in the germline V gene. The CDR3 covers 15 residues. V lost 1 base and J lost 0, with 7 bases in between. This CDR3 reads CASSPRGSSYNEQFF. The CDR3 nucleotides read TGTGCCAGCTCACCACGGGGAAGCTCCTACAATGAGCAGTTCTTC.

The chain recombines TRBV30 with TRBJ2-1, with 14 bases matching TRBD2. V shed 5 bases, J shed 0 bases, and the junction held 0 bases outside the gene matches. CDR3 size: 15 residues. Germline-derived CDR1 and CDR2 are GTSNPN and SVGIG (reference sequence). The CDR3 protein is CAWGTSGSSYNEQFF. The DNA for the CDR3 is TGTGCCTGGGGGACTAGCGGGAGCTCCTACAATGAGCAGTTCTTC.

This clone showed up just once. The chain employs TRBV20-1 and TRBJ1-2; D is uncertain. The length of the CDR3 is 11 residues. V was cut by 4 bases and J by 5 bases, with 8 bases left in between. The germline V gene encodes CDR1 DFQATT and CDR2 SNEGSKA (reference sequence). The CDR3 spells CSAIGDYGYTF. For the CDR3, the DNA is TGCAGTGCTATAGGAGATTATGGCTACACCTTC.

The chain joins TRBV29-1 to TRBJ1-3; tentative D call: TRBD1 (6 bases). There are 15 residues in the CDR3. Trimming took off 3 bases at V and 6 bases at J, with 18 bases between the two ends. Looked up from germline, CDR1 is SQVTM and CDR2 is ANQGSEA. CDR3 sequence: CSVDSYRDGKNTIYF. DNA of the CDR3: TGCAGCGTTGATAGCTACAGGGACGGAAAAAACACCATATATTTT. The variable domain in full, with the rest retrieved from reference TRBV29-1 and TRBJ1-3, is SAVISQKPSRDICQRGTSLTIQCQVDSQVTMMFWYRQQPGQSLTLIATANQGSEATYESGFVIDKFPISRPNLTFSTLTVSNMSPEDSSIYLCSVDSYRDGKNTIYFGEGSWLTVV.

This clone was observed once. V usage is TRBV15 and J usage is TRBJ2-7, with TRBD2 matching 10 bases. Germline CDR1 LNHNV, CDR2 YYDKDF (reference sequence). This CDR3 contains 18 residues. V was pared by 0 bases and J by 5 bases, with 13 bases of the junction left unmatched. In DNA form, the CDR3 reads TGTGCCACCAGCAGAGATTCGATCATAGCGGGAGGAATTGACGAGCAGTACTTC. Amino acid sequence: CATSRDSIIAGGIDEQYF.